This T cell receptor beta chain was sequenced for a study of T cell repertoires in ileal Crohn's disease. Sequenced by immunoSEQ multiplex PCR; TCRdb stores in-frame clones only, minus some. The sample has approximately 13,000 clones, under 90% seen once. Study outcomes and limitations: Compared with non-smokers, active smokers at surgery showed more clonal expansions.

Of note for this clone: Its antigen is unidentified.

The germline V gene has CDR1 SGHRS and CDR2 YFSETQ. The V gene end was trimmed by 0 bases and the J gene end by 7 bases; junction bases not matched to a gene: 8. The CDR3 runs to 16 residues. The origin of this receptor is an adult with Crohn's disease. This chain connects TRBV5-1 to TRBJ2-1; the match to TRBD1 covers 9 bases. The sample was ileal tissue. The CDR3 here is CASSLGGTGGGNEQFF. In nucleotides, the CDR3 is TGCGCCAGCAGCTTGGGGGGCACAGGGGGCGGGAATGAGCAGTTCTTC.